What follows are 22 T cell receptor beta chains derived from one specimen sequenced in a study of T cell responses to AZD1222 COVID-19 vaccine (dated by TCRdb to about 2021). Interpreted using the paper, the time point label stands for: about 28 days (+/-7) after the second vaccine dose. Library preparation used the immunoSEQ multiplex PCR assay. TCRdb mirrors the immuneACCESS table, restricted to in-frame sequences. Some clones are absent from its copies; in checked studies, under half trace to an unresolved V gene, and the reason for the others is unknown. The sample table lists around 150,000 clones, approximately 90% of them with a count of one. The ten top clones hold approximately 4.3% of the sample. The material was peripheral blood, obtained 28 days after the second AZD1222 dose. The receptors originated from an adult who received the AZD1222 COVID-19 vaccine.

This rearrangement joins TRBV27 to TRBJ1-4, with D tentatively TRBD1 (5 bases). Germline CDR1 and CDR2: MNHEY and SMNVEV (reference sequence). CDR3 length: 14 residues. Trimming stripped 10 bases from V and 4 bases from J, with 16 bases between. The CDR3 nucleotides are TGTGCCACCGCCCGGGGCACCGTTAATGAAAAACTGTTTTTT. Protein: CATARGTVNEKLFF.

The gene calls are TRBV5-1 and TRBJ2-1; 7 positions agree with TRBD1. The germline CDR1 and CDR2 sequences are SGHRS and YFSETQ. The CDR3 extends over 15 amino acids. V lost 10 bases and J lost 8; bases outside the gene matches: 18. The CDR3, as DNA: TGCGCCCGCGCACGACAGGGTATGGACGACTATGAGCAGTTCTTC. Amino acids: CARARQGMDDYEQFF.

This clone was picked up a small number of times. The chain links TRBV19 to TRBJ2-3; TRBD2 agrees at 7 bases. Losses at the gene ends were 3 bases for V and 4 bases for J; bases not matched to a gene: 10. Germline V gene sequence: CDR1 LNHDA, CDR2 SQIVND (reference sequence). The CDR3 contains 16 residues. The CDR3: CASSIYRGGGSDTQYF. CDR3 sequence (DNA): TGTGCCAGTAGTATTTACCGCGGGGGTGGGTCAGATACGCAGTATTTT.

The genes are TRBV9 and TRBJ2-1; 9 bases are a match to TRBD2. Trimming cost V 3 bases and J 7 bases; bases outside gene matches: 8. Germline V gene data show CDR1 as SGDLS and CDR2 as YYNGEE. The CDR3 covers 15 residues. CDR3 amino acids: CASSAAGGPGNEQFF. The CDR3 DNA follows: TGTGCCAGCAGCGCCGCGGGGGGGCCGGGTAATGAGCAGTTCTTC.

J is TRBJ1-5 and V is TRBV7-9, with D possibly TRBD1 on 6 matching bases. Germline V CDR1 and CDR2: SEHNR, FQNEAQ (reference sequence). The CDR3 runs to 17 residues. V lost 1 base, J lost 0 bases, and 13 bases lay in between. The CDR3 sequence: CASSLGGRGYSNQPQHF. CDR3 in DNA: TGTGCCAGCAGCTTAGGGGGGCGGGGCTATAGCAATCAGCCCCAGCATTTT.

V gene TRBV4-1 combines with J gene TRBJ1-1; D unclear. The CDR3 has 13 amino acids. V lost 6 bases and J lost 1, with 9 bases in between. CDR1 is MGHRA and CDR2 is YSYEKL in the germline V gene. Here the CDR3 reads CASSPTQNTEAFF. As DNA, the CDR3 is TGCGCCAGCAGTCCAACCCAGAACACTGAAGCTTTCTTT.

The CDR3: CASSLEWGDTQYF. The DNA for the CDR3 is TGTGCCAGCAGCTTAGAATGGGGGGATACGCAGTATTTT. J is TRBJ2-3 and V is TRBV7-8; the D call may be TRBD1 or TRBD2 (5 bases each). With 1 base removed from V and 6 bases from J, the gap between germline ends came to 8 bases. The CDR3 totals 13 residues. CDR1 SGHVS and CDR2 FQNEAQ come from the germline V gene. Supplemented by reference TRBV7-8 and TRBJ2-3, the full variable domain reads GAGVSQSPRYKVAKRGQDVALRCDPISGHVSLFWYQQALGQGPEFLTYFQNEAQLDKSGLPSDRFFAERPEGSVSTLKIQRTQQEDSAVYLCASSLEWGDTQYFGPGTRLTVL.

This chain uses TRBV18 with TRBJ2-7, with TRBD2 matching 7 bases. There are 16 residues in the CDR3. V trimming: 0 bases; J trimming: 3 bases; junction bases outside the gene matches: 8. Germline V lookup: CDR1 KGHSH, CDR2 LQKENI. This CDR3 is CASSPPSRGRGYEQYF. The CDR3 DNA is TGTGCCAGCTCACCACCCTCCCGGGGGAGGGGCTACGAGCAGTACTTC.

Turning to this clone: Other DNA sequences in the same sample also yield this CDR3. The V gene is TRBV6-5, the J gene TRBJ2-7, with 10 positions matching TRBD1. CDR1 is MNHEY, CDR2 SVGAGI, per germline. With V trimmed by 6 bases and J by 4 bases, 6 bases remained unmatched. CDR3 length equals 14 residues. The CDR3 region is CASSSGQGRYEQYF. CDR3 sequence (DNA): TGTGCCAGCAGCTCGGGACAGGGGAGGTACGAGCAGTACTTC.

For the CDR3, the DNA is TGTGCCTGGACGGAGGGGCTGACCGCCGAGCAGTACTTC. It encodes CAWTEGLTAEQYF. This rearrangement joins TRBV30 to TRBJ2-7; D may be TRBD2 (6 bases). V dropped 4 bases and J dropped 6 bases, with 16 bases sitting between them. Germline values: CDR1 GTSNPN, CDR2 SVGIG (reference sequence). The length of the CDR3 is 13 residues.

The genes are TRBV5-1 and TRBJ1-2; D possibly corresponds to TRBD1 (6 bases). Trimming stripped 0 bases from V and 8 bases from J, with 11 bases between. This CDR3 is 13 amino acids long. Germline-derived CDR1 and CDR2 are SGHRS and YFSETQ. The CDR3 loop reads CASSLARTAGYTF. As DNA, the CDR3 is TGCGCCAGCAGCTTGGCCCGGACAGCAGGCTACACCTTC.

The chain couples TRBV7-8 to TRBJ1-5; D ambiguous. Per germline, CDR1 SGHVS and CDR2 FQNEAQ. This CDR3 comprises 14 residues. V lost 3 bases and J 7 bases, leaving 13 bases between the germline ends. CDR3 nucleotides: TGTGCCAGCAGCTTGGTTCCATCCACCCAGCCCCAGCATTTT. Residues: CASSLVPSTQPQHF.

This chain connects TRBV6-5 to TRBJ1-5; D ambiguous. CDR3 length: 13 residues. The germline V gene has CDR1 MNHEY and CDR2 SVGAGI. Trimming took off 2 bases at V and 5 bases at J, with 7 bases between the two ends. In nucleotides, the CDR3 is TGTGCCAGCAGTTACGACTCGTATCAGCCCCAGCATTTT. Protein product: CASSYDSYQPQHF.

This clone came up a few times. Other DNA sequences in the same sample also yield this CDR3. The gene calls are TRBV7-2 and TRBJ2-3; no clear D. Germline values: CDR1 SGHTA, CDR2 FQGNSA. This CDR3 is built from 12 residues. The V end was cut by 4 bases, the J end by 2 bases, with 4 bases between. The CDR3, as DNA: TGTGCCAGCAGCTCCTACACAGATACGCAGTATTTT. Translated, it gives CASSSYTDTQYF.

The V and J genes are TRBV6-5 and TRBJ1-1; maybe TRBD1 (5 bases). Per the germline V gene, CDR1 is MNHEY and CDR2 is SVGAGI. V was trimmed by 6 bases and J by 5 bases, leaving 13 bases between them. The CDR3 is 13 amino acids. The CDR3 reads CASRLRDSTEAFF. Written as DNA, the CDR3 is TGTGCCAGCAGACTCAGGGATTCTACTGAAGCTTTCTTT.

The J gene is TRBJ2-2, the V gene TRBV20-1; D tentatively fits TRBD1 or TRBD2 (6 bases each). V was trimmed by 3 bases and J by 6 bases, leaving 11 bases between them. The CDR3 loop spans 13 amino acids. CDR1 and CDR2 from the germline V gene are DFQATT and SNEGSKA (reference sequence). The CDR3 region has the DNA TGCAGTGCTAGTCCGGGGGCGCCCGGGGAGCTGTTTTTT. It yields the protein CSASPGAPGELFF.

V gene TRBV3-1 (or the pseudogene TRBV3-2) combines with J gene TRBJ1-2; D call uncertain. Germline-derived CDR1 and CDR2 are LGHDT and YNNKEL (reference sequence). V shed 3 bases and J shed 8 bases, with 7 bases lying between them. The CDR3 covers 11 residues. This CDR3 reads CASSHKMGYTF. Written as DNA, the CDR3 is TGTGCCAGCAGCCACAAGATGGGCTACACCTTC.

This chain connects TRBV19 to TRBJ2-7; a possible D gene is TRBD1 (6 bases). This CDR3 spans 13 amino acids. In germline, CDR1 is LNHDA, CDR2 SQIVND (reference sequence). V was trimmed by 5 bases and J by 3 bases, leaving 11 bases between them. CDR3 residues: CASSPTGNYEQYF. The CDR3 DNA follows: TGTGCCAGTAGTCCTACAGGGAACTACGAGCAGTACTTC.

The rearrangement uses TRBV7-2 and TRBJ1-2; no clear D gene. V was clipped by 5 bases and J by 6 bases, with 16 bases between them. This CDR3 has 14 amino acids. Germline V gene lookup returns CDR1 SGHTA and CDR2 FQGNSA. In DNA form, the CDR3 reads TGTGCCAGCAGCCCCTTTTCGGACCCTAATGGCTACACCTTC. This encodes CASSPFSDPNGYTF.

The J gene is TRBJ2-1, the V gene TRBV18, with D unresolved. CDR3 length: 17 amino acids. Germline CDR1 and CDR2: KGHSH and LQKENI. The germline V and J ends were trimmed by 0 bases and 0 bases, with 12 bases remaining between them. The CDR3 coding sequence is TGTGCCAGCTCACCACCGGGGTCCCGTAGCTCCTACAATGAGCAGTTCTTC. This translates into CASSPPGSRSSYNEQFF.

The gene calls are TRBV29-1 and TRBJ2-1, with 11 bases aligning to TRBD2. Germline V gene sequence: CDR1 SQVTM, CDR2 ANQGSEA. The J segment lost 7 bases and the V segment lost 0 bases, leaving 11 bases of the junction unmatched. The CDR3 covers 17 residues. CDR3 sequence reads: CSVEDYFEASGGNEQFF. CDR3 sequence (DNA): TGCAGCGTTGAAGATTATTTCGAGGCTAGCGGGGGGAATGAGCAGTTCTTC.

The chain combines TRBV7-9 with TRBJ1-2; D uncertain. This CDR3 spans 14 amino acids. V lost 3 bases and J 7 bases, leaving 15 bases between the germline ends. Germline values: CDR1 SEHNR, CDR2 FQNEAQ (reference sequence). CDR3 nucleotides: TGTGCCAGCAGCTTTATGGGGAGAGAGGGTGGCTACACCTTC. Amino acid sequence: CASSFMGREGGYTF.